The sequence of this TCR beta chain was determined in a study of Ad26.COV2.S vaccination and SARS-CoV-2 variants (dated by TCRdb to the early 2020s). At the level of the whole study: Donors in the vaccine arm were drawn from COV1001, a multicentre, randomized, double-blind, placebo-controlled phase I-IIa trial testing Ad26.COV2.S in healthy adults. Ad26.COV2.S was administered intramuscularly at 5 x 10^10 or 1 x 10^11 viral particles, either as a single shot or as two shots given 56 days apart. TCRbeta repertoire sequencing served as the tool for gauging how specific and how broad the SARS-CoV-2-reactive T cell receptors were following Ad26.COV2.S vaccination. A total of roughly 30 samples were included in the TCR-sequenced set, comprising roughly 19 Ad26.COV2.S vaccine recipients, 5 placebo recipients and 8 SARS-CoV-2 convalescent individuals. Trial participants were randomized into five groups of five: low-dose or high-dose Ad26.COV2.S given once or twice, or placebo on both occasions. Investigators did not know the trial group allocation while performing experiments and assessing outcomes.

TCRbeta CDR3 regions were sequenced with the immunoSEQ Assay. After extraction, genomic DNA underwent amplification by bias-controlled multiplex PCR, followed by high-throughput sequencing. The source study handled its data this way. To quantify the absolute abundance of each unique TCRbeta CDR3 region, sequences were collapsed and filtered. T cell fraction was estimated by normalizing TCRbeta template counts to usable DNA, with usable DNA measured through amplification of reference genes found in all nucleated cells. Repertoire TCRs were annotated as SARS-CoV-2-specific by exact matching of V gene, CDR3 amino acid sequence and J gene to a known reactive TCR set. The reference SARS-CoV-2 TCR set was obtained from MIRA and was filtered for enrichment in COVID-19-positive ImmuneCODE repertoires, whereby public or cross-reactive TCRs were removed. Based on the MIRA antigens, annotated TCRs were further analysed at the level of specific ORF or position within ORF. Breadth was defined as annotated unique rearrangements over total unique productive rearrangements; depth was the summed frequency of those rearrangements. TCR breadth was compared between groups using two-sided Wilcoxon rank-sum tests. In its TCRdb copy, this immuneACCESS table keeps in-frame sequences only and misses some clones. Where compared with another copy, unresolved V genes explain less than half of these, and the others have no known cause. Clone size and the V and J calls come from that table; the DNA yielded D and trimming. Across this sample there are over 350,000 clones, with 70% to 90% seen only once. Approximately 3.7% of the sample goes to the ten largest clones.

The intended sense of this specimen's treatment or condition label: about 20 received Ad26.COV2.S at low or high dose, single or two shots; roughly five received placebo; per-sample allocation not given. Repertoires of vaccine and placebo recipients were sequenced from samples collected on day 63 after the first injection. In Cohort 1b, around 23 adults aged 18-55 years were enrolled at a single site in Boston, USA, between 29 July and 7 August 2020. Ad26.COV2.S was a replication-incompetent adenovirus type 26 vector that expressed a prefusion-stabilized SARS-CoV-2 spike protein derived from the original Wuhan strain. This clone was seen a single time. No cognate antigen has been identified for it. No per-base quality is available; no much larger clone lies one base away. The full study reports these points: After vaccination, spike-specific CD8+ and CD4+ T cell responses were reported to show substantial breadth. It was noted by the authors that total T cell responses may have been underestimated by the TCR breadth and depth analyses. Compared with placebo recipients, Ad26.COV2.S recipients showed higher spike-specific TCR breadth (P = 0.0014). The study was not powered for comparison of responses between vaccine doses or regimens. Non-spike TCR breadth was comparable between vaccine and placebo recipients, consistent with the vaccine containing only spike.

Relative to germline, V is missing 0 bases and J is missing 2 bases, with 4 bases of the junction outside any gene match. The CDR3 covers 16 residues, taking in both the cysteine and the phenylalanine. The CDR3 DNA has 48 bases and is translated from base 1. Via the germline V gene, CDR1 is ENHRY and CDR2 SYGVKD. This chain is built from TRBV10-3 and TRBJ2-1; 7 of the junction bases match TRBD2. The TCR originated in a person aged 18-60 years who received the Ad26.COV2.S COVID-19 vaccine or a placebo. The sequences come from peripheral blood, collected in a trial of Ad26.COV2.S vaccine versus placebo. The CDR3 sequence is CAISESGGQPYNEQFF. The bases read TGTGCCATCAGTGAGTCGGGAGGGCAACCCTACAATGAGCAGTTCTTC.